This T cell receptor (beta chain) was retrieved from a study of cytomegalovirus exposure and HLA in healthy donors. This clone was found a few times. No antigen is known for it. The germline CDR1 and CDR2 sequences are MNHNS and SASEGT. This CDR3 contains 16 residues. V was trimmed by 4 bases and J by 8 bases, leaving 23 bases between them. Study conclusions and caveats: Testing in vitro showed a few CMV-associated chains specific for CMV antigens. There was a cluster of highly shared sequence variants that was likely a sequencing artifact. Reportedly, diagnosis of cytomegalovirus status by the classifier showed high specificity and sensitivity.

A multiplex PCR was run with 60 Vbeta primers and 13 Jbeta primers. Libraries were prepared by immunoSEQ multiplex PCR; TCRdb keeps only in-frame clonotypes and omits some of them. The sample gives 130,000 or so clones, about 76% of which show up once; 5.5% to 8.5% is in the top ten. The specimen was PBMCs. The TCR originated in a man aged 40-55 years in good health and CMV-seropositive. The genes are TRBV6-1 and TRBJ1-2; tentatively, D is TRBD1 (6 bases). The CDR3 DNA follows: TGTGCCAGCAGTGCCCGCCACCGACAGGCCCTAGAGGGCTACACCTTC. Protein sequence: CASSARHRQALEGYTF.